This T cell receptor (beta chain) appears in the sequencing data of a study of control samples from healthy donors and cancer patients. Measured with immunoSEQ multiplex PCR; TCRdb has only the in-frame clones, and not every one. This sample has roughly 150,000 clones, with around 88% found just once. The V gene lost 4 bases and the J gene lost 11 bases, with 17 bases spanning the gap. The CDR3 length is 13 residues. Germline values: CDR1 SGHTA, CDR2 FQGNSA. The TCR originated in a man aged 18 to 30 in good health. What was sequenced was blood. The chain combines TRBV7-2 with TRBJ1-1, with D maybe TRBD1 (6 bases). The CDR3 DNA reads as TGTGCCAGCAGCTCCGGGACACTCCAGGGGGCTTTCTTT. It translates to CASSSGTLQGAFF.